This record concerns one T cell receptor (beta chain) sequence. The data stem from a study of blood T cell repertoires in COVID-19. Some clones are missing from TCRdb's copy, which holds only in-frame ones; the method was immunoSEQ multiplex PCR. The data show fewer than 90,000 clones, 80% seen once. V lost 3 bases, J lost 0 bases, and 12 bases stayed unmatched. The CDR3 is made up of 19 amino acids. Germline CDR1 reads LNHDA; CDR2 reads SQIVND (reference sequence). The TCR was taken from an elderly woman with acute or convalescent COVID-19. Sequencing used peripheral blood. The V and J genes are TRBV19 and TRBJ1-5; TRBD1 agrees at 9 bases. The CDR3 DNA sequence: TGTGCCAGTAGTATCAGGACAGGGGTGGGTCCCTATAGCAATCAGCCCCAGCATTTT. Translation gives CASSIRTGVGPYSNQPQHF.